Included here is one T cell receptor (beta chain) sequence, with context. Its antigen is unidentified. The sample is drawn from a study of T cell repertoires in cytomegalovirus infection. Germline lookup yields CDR1 SGHTA and CDR2 FQGNSA. V lost 3 bases and J 6 bases, leaving 17 bases between the germline ends. This CDR3 spans 16 amino acids. TCRdb re-called the reads with MiXCR, one entry per CDR3 protein. The sample carries about 920,000 distinct CDR3 sequences, roughly 31% recorded once. Overall study findings and caveats: The response measured ex vivo was dominated by TCR beta clonotypes (HLA-C-restricted and CMV-specific).

The material was cultured CD8+ T cells from PBMCs, obtained from culture after CMV antigen stimulation. The rearrangement links TRBV7-2 to TRBJ1-4, with D possibly TRBD1 on 5 matching bases. The receptor was isolated from a human donor in good health (CMV status not recorded). Some clones in this sample may be carry-over from other donors' samples. CDR3 loop: CASSFHFRDRDEKLFF. The CDR3 nucleotides read TGTGCCAGCAGCTTCCACTTCCGGGACCGAGATGAAAAACTGTTTTTT. The full variable domain, rest sourced from reference TRBV7-2 and TRBJ1-4, is GAGVSQSPSNKVTEKGKDVELRCDPISGHTALYWYRQSLGQGLEFLIYFQGNSAPDKSGLPSDRFSAERTGGSVSTLTIQRTQQEDSAVYLCASSFHFRDRDEKLFFGSGTQLSVL.